This TCR beta chain comes out of a study of blood T cells in healthy people across ages. PCR was performed a second time for about 7 to 12 cycles using a sample-barcoded 5' primer and a J-beta primer mix. Each CDR3 protein is one row after TCRdb ran MiXCR on the 5' RACE reads. Found here are hundreds of thousands of distinct CDR3 sequences, around two fifths of them singletons; the top ten hold about 32%. V lost 2 bases, J lost 11 bases, and 15 bases lay in between. The CDR3 contains 13 residues. Germline CDR1 is SNHLY and CDR2 is FYNNEI. Material for sequencing was blood. The rearrangement joins TRBV2 to TRBJ2-5; D call uncertain. The TCR originated in a man aged 80 or over in good health. CDR3 amino acids: CASSENPTGEQYF. As DNA, the CDR3 is TGTGCCAGCAGTGAAAACCCCACGGGTGAGCAGTACTTC.